This T cell receptor (beta chain) was captured by sequencing in a study of blood T cell repertoires in COVID-19 (dated by TCRdb to about 2020). For context, the study as a whole: Samples covering the acute and convalescent phases of COVID-19 were provided by collaborators in the United States, Italy and Spain. The material from the prospective study consisted of cDNA or gDNA derived from T cells, B-cell-depleted T cells, or PBMCs. Deeply sampled blood TCRbeta repertoires from subjects exposed to, actively infected with, or recovered from COVID-19 were included in the dataset. A freely available public database, intended as a resource for researchers studying the immune response to SARS-CoV-2, is where the repertoires were released. The samples were drawn from two sources: the first 160 participants of the ongoing ImmuneRACE study, and approximately 1,300 subjects contributed by 6 global collaborators. A de-identified subject ID, COVID-19 status, age in years and sex were almost always included in the sample metadata. Where available, HLA class I and class II types were taken from metadata supplied by the sample provider and were not determined by assay-based typing.

This clone was found a few times. This receptor's antigen is unknown. There are no base qualities to consult, and no much larger clone falls within one base. At one collaborating source in Seattle, patients were enrolled during active infection and were followed longitudinally through the course of disease. Each collaborating institution followed its own protocols to collect whole blood in K2EDTA tubes. For TCRbeta analysis, collaborator samples were shipped as frozen whole blood, as isolated PBMCs, or as DNA extracted from either sample type. The CDR3 covers 14 residues, taking in both the cysteine and the phenylalanine. The kept DNA is CDR3 alone, 42 bases in frame from the first base. From the germline V gene, CDR1 is SQVTM and CDR2 is ANQGSEA. V lost 7 bases and J lost 3 bases, and the count of bases not matched to a germline gene is 10. The paper as a whole reports these results and caveats: The quantity of clinical and demographic metadata differed by source and by participant and was supplied without curation.

TCRbeta CDR3 regions were amplified from genomic DNA by means of the immunoSEQ Assay, a bias-controlled multiplex PCR. In the paper's pipeline: Nucleated cell counts per sample were estimated from amplification of reference gene primers within the assay. Sequence reads were collapsed and filtered to measure the absolute abundance of every unique TCRbeta CDR3 rearrangement. For each sample, productive Simpson clonality was calculated as the square root of Simpson's diversity index across productive rearrangements. TCRdb carries this immuneACCESS record with in-frame sequences only. Its versions omit some clonotypes, under half of them owing to an unresolved V gene in the studies checked, with the rest unexplained. Clone size and V and J calls were adopted from that table, with D and trimming inferred from the DNA. Across this sample there are about 170,000 clones, with 85% to 90% seen only once. Roughly 11% of the sample rests with the top ten.

The material sequenced was peripheral blood. This chain is built from TRBV29-1 and TRBJ1-2, and TRBD1 matches 8 of the central bases. The sequence was collected from a woman in her sixties with COVID-19, enrolled during active disease. The CDR3 reads CSGVNGQGDYGYTF. The bases read TGCAGCGGAGTAAATGGACAGGGTGACTATGGCTACACCTTC. The CDR3, completed at both ends by the reference TRBV29-1 and TRBJ1-2 genes, gives the full variable domain SAVISQKPSRDICQRGTSLTIQCQVDSQVTMMFWYRQQPGQSLTLIATANQGSEATYESGFVIDKFPISRPNLTFSTLTVSNMSPEDSSIYLCSGVNGQGDYGYTFGSGTRLTVV.